Presented here are 3 T cell receptor beta chains from one specimen sequenced in a study of cytomegalovirus exposure and HLA in healthy donors. The PCR was carried out with 60 Vbeta primers and 13 Jbeta primers. Using immunoSEQ multiplex PCR, the repertoire was profiled, and TCRdb retains in-frame clones only, with some absent. In the table there are about 130,000 clones, roughly three quarters of which are singletons. What was sequenced was PBMCs. Receptors were obtained from a man under 40 in good health and CMV-seronegative.

This chain links TRBV27 with TRBJ2-5; TRBD2 matches at 8 bases. Per germline, CDR1 MNHEY and CDR2 SMNVEV (reference sequence). With V trimmed by 2 bases and J by 5 bases, 13 bases remained unmatched. The CDR3 extends over 17 amino acids. CDR3 amino acids: CASSLRSSGRGEETQYF. CDR3 coding DNA: TGTGCCAGCAGTTTACGTTCCAGCGGGAGAGGTGAGGAGACCCAGTACTTC.

The chain has TRBV7-2 and TRBJ2-1; 7 bases are a match to TRBD2. CDR1 is SGHTA, CDR2 FQGNSA, per germline. The V and J ends lost 6 bases and 0 bases, in that order; junction bases with no gene match: 5. The CDR3 loop spans 15 amino acids. The CDR3 sequence: CASRSSGFSYNEQFF. The CDR3 coding sequence is TGTGCCAGCAGGTCTAGCGGTTTCTCCTACAATGAGCAGTTCTTC. Full variable domain (missing parts from reference TRBV7-2 and TRBJ2-1): GAGVSQSPSNKVTEKGKDVELRCDPISGHTALYWYRQSLGQGLEFLIYFQGNSAPDKSGLPSDRFSAERTGGSVSTLTIQRTQQEDSAVYLCASRSSGFSYNEQFFGPGTRLTVL.

The CDR3 sequence is CASSGRREPQETQYF. The DNA for the CDR3 is TGCGCCAGCAGTGGAAGGAGGGAGCCCCAAGAGACCCAGTACTTC. The rearrangement joins TRBV5-1 to TRBJ2-5, with D possibly matching TRBD2 (6 bases). The CDR3 extends over 15 amino acids. Trimming stripped 5 bases from V and 1 base from J, with 15 bases between. From germline, CDR1 is SGHRS and CDR2 YFSETQ. The complete variable domain, with remaining parts taken from reference TRBV5-1 and TRBJ2-5, reads KAGVTQTPRYLIKTRGQQVTLSCSPISGHRSVSWYQQTPGQGLQFLFEYFSETQRNKGNFPGRFSGRQFSNSRSEMNVSTLELGDSALYLCASSGRREPQETQYFGPGTRLLVL.